The 3 T cell receptor beta chains below all came from one sample that was sequenced in a study of cytomegalovirus exposure and HLA in healthy donors. Primers for the PCR totalled 60 Vbeta and 13 Jbeta. Clones were sequenced by immunoSEQ multiplex PCR, and TCRdb holds only the in-frame ones, with some missing. Of some 120,000 clones in the sample, roughly a tenth were seen once. Sample: PBMCs. The receptors come from a woman aged 18-30 years in good health and CMV-seropositive.

The gene calls are TRBV12-2 and TRBJ2-1; the table assigns TRBD2, which was not confirmed against the DNA. TRBV12-2 is a pseudogene segment. The CDR3 is made up of 12 amino acids. CDR3 loop: CASRLALRPEVF. CDR3 bases: TGTGCAAGTCGCTTAGCGCTACGCCCTGAGGTCTTC.

In its sample, this clone was seen a few times. CDR3 nucleotide sequence: TGCGCCAGCAGCTTAAACCCTCCGGGACAGGCCAACACCGGGGAGCTGTTTTTT. Amino acids: CASSLNPPGQANTGELFF. The rearrangement uses TRBV5-1 and TRBJ2-2; 8 bases align to TRBD1. V lost 2 bases and J lost 2; bases outside the gene matches: 11. Germline V gives CDR1 SGHRS, CDR2 YFSETQ. CDR3 length: 18 residues.

A few counts support this clone. Relative to the germline gene, one junction end is altered; a read error may explain this. The same CDR3 also results from other DNA sequences found in this sample. This chain uses TRBV6-5 with TRBJ1-2; D is perhaps TRBD1 (6 bases). CDR3 length equals 12 residues. Germline V lookup: CDR1 MNHEY, CDR2 SVGAGI. CDR3 amino acids: CASSYSSGEGIF. The CDR3 DNA follows: TGTGCCAGCAGTTACTCCTCAGGGGAGGGGATATTT.